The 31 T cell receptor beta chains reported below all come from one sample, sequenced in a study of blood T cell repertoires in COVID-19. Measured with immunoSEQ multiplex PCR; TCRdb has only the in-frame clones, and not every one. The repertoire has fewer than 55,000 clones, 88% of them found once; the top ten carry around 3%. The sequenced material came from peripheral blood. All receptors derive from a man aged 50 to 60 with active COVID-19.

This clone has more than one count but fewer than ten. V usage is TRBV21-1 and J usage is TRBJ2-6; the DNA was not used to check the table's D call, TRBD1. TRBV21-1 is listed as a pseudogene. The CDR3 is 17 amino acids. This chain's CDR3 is CASRGTGDSSGANVLTF. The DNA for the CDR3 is TGTGCCAGCAGAGGGACAGGGGACTCCTCTGGGGCCAACGTCCTGACTTTC.

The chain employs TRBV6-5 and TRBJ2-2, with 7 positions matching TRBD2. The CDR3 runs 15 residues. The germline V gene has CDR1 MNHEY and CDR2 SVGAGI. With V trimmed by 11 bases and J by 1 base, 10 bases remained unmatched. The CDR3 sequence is CAVRYSGQNTGELFF. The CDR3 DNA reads TGTGCCGTCCGATATAGCGGGCAGAACACCGGGGAGCTGTTTTTT.

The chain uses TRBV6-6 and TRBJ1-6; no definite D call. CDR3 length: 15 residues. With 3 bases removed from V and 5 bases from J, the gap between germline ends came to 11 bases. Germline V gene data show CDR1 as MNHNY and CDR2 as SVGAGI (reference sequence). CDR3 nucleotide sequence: TGTGCCAGCAGTTATTACAAGGCGGATAATTCACCCCTCCACTTT. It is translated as CASSYYKADNSPLHF.

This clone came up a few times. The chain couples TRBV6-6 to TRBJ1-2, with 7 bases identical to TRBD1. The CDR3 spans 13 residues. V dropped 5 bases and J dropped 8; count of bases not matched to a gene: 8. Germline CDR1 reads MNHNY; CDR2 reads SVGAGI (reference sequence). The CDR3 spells CASSTTGPGGYTF. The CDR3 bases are TGTGCCAGCAGTACGACAGGGCCGGGGGGCTACACCTTC.

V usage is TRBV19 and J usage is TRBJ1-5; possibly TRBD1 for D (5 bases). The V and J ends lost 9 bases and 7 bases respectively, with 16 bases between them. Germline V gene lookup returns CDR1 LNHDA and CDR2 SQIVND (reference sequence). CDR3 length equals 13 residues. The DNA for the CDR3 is TGTGCCAGCAAGAAGGGGTGGGTCCAGCCCCAGCATTTT. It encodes CASKKGWVQPQHF.

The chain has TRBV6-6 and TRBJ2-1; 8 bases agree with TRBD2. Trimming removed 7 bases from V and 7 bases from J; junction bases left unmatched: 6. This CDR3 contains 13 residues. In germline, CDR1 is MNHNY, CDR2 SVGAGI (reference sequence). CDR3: CASTPGGRNEQFF. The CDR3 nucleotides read TGTGCCAGCACTCCCGGCGGGAGGAATGAGCAGTTCTTC.

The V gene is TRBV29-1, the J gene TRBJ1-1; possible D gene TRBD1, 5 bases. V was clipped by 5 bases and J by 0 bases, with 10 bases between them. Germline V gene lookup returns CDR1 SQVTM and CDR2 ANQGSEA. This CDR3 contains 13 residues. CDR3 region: CSVQRGMNTEAFF. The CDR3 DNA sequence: TGCAGCGTTCAACGGGGGATGAACACTGAAGCTTTCTTT.

The CDR3 spells CASSLGRRGGATQYF. In nucleotides, the CDR3 is TGTGCCAGCAGCTTAGGTCGGCGGGGGGGCGCTACGCAGTATTTT. The chain carries TRBV11-2 and TRBJ2-3; TRBD2 matches at 9 bases. The CDR3 runs to 15 residues. Germline CDR1 SGHAT, CDR2 FQNNGV. J gave up 8 bases and V 1 base, and 7 bases lay outside the gene matches.

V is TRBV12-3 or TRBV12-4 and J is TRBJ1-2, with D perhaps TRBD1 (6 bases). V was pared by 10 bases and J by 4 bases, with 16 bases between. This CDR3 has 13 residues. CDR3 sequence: CATRTASFYGYTF. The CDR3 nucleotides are TGTGCCACCCGGACAGCCTCTTTCTATGGCTACACCTTC.

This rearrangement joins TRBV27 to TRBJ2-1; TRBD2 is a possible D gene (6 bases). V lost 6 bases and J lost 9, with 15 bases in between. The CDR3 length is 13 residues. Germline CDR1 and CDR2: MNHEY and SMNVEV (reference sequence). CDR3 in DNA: TGTGCCAGCAGCCGTCTGACTAGTGCTGAGCAGTTCTTC. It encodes CASSRLTSAEQFF.

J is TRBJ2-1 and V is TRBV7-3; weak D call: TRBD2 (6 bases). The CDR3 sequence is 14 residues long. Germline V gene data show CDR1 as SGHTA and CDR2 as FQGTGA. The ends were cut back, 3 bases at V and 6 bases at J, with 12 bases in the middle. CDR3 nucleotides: TGTGCCAGCAGCTTCTCTGGCGGGGCCAATGAGCAGTTCTTC. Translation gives CASSFSGGANEQFF.

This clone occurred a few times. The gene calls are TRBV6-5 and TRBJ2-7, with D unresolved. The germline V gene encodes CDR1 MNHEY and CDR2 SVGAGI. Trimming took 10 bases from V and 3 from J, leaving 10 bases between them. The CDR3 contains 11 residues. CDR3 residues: CATRRNYEQYF. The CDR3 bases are TGTGCCACCCGGCGGAACTACGAGCAGTACTTC.

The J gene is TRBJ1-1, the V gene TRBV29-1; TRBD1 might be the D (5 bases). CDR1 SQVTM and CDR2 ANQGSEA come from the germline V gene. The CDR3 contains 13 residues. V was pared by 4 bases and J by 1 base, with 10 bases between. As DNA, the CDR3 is TGCAGCGTTGGGTCGACAGCGAACACTGAAGCTTTCTTT. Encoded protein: CSVGSTANTEAFF.

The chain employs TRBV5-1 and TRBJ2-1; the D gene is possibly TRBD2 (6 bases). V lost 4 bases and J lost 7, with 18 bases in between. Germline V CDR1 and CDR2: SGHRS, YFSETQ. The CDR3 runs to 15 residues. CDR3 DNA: TGCGCCAGCAGCCCGGGACTTACGAGATCGAATGAGCAGTTCTTC. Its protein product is CASSPGLTRSNEQFF.

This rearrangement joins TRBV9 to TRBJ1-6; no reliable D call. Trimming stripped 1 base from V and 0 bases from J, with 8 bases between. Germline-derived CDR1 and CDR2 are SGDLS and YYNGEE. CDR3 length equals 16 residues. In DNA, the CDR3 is TGTGCCAGCAGCGTAACTGTGAGCTCCTATAATTCACCCCTCCACTTT. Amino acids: CASSVTVSSYNSPLHF.

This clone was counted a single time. Here the CDR3 DNA reads TGTGCCAGCAGCTTAGACAGGGTGTTGGAGGGCTACACCTTC. Protein product: CASSLDRVLEGYTF. V usage is TRBV7-3 and J usage is TRBJ1-2; 7 positions agree with TRBD1. This CDR3 has 14 amino acids. CDR1 is SGHTA, CDR2 FQGTGA, per germline. V shed 2 bases, J shed 8 bases, and the junction held 8 bases outside the gene matches.

In nucleotides, the CDR3 is TGCGCCAGCAGCCAAGAGATTTACGGGACTGGGAACACTGAAGCTTTCTTT. It translates to CASSQEIYGTGNTEAFF. The chain carries TRBV4-3 and TRBJ1-1, with D possibly matching TRBD1 (5 bases). Germline CDR1 and CDR2: LGHNA and YSLEER. V lost 0 bases, J lost 1 base, and 15 bases lay in between. The CDR3 is 17 amino acids.

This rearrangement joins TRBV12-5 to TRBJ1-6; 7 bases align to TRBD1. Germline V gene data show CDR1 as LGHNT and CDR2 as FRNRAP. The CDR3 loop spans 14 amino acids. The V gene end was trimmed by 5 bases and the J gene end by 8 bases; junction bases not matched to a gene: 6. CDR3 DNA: TGTGCTAGTGGTCCGGGACAGTGGGATTCACCCCTCCACTTT. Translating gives CASGPGQWDSPLHF. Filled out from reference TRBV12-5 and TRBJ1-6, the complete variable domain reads DARVTQTPRHKVTEMGQEVTMRCQPILGHNTVFWYRQTMMQGLELLAYFRNRAPLDDSGMPKDRFSAEMPDATLATLKIQPSEPRDSAVYFCASGPGQWDSPLHFGNGTRLTVT.

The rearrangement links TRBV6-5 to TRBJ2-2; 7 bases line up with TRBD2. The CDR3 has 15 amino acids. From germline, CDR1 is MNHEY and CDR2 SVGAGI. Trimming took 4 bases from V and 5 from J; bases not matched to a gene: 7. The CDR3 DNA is TGTGCCAGCAGTTCATGGGAGGGTTCGACCGGGGAGCTGTTTTTT. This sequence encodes CASSSWEGSTGELFF.

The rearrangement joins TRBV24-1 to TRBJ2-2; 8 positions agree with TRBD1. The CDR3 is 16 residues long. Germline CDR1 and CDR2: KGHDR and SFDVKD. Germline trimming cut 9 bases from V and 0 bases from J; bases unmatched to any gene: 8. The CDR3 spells CATQKSGGANTGELFF. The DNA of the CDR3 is TGTGCCACCCAGAAATCAGGGGGCGCGAACACCGGGGAGCTGTTTTTT.

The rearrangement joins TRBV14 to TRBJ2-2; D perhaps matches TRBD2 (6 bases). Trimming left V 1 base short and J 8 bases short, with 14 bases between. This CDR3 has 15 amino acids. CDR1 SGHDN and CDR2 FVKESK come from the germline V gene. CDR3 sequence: CASSQVSIAGGELFF. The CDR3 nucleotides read TGTGCCAGCAGCCAAGTCTCTATTGCGGGAGGGGAGCTGTTTTTT.

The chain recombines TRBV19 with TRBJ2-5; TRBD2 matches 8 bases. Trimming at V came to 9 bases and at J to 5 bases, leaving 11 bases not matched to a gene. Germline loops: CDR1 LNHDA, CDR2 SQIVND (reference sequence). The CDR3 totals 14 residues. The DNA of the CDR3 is TGTGCCAGGGCGGGGGGCCTAGTAGGGGAGACCCAGTACTTC. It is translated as CARAGGLVGETQYF. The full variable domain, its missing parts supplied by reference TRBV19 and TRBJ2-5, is DGGITQSPKYLFRKEGQNVTLSCEQNLNHDAMYWYRQDPGQGLRLIYYSQIVNDFQKGDIAEGYSVSREKKESFPLTVTSAQKNPTAFYLCARAGGLVGETQYFGPGTRLLVL.

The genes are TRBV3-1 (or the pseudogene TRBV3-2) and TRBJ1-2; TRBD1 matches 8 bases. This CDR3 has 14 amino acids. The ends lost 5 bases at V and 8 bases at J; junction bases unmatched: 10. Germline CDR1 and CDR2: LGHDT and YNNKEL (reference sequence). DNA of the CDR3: TGTGCCAGCAGCTACACCTCAGGGGGCTTGGGCTACACCTTC. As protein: CASSYTSGGLGYTF.

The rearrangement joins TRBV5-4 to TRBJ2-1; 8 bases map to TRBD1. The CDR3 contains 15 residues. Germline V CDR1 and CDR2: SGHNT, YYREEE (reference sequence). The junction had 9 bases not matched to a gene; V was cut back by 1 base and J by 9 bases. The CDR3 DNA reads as TGTGCCAGCAGCTTGCCGGGACAGGAGGTTGGTGAGCAGTTCTTC. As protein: CASSLPGQEVGEQFF. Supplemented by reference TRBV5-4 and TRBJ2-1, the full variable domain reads ETGVTQSPTHLIKTRGQQVTLRCSSQSGHNTVSWYQQALGQGPQFIFQYYREEENGRGNFPPRFSGLQFPNYSSELNVNALELDDSALYLCASSLPGQEVGEQFFGPGTRLTVL.

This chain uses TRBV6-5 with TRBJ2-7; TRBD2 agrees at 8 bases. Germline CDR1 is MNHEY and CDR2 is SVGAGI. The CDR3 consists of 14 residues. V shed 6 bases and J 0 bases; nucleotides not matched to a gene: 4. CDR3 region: CASRGLESSYEQYF. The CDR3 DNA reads TGTGCCAGCAGGGGACTAGAATCCTCCTACGAGCAGTACTTC.

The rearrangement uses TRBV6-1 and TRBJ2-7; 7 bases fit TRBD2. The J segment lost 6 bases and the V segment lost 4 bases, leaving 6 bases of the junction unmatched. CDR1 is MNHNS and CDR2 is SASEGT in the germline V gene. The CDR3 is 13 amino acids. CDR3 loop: CASSVREHGEQYV. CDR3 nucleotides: TGTGCCAGCAGTGTGCGGGAGCACGGCGAGCAGTACGTC.

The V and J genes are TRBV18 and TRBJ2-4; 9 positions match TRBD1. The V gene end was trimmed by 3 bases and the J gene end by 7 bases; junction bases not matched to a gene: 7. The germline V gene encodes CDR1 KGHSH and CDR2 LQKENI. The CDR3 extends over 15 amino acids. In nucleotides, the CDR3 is TGTGCCAGCTCACCCCCATCCGGGACAGGGAACATTCAGTACTTC. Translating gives CASSPPSGTGNIQYF.

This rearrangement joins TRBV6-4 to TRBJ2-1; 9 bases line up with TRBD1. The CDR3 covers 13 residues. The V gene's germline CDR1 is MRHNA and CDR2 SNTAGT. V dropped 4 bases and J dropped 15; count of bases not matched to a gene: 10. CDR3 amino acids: CASSVTLQGALFF. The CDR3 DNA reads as TGTGCCAGCAGTGTAACCCTACAGGGGGCACTGTTCTTC.

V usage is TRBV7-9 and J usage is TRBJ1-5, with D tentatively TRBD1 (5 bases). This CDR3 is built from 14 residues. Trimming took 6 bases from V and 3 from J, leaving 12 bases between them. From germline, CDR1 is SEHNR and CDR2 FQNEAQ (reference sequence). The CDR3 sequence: CASSYQGLNQPQHF. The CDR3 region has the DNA TGTGCCAGCAGTTATCAGGGCCTCAATCAGCCCCAGCATTTT.

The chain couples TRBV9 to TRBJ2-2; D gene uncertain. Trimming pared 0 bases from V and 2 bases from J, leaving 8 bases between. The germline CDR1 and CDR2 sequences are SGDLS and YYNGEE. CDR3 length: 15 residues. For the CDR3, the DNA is TGTGCCAGCAGCGTAGCGCGCTCTAACACCGGGGAGCTGTTTTTT. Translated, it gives CASSVARSNTGELFF.

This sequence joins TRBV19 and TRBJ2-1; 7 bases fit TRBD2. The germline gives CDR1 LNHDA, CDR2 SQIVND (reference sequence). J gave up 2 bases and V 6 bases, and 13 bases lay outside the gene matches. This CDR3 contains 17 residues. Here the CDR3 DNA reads TGTGCCAGTAGCCTCCGCCCCGAGGCGGGAGCCTACAATGAGCAGTTCTTC. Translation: CASSLRPEAGAYNEQFF.